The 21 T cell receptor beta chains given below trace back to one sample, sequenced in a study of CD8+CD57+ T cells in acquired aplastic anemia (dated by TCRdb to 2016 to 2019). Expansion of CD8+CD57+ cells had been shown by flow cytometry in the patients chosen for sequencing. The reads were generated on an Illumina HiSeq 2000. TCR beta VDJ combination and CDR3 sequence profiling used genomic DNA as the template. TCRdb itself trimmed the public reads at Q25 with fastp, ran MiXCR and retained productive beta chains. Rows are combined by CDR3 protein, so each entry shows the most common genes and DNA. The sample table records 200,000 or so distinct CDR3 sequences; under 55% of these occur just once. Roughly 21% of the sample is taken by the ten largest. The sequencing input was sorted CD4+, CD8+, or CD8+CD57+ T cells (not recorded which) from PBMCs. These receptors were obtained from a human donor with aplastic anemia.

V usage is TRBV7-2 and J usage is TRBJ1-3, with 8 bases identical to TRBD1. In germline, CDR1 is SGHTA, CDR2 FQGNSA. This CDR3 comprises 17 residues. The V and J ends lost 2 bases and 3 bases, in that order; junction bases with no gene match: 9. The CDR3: CASSLLPDRGGGNTIYF. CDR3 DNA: TGTGCCAGCAGCTTACTTCCCGACAGGGGAGGTGGAAACACCATATATTTT. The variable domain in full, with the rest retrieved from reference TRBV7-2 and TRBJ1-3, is GAGVSQSPSNKVTEKGKDVELRCDPISGHTALYWYRQSLGQGLEFLIYFQGNSAPDKSGLPSDRFSAERTGGSVSTLTIQRTQQEDSAVYLCASSLLPDRGGGNTIYFGEGSWLTVV.

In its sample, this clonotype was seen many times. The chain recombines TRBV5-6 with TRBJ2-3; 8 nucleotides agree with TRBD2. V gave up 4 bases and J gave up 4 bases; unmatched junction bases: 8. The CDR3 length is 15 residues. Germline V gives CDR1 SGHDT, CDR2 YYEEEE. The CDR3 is CASSTGTSVPDTQYF. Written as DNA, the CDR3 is TGTGCCAGCAGCACCGGGACTAGTGTCCCAGATACGCAGTATTTT.

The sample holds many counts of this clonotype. CDR3 in DNA: TGTGCCAGCAGTGACTCTCGAACCGGTACAGGGGTAATTGAAAAACTGTTTTTT. Protein: CASSDSRTGTGVIEKLFF. The V gene is TRBV6-4, the J gene TRBJ1-4, with 7 nucleotides matching TRBD1. The ends lost 0 bases at V and 7 bases at J; junction bases unmatched: 14. This CDR3 has 18 amino acids. Germline V gene lookup returns CDR1 MRHNA and CDR2 SNTAGT.

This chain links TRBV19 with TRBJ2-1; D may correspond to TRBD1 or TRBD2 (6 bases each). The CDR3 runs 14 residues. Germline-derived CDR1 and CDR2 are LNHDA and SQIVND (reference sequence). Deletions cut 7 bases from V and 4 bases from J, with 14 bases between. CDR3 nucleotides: TGTGCCAGTACCCAAGGGGGGCGGTACAATGAGCAGTTCTTC. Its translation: CASTQGGRYNEQFF.

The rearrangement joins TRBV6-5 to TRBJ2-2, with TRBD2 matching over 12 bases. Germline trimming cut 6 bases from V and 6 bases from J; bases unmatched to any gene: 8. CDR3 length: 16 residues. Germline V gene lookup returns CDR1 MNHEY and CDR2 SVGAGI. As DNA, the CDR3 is TGTGCCAGCAGCCCACCTAGCGGGGGGGCTTCCGGGGAGCTGTTTTTT. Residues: CASSPPSGGASGELFF.

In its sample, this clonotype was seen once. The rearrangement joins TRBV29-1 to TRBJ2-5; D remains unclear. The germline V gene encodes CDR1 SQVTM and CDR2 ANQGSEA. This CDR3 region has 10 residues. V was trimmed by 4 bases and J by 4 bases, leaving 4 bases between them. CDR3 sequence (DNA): TGCAGCGTTGGAACAGAGACCCAGTACTTC. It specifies CSVGTETQYF.

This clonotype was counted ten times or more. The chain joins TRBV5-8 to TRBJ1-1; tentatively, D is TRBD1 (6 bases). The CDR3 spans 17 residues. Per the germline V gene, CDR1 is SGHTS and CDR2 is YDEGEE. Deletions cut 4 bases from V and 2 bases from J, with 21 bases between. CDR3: CASSPWGQGTSNTEAFF. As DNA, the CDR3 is TGTGCCAGCAGCCCCTGGGGGCAGGGGACTTCAAACACTGAAGCTTTCTTT.

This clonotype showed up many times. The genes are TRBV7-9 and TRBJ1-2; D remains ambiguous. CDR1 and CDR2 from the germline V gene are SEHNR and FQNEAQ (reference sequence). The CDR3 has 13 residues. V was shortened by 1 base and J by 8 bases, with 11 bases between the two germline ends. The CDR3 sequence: CASSLDSARGYTF. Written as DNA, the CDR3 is TGTGCCAGCAGCTTAGACAGTGCTAGGGGCTACACCTTC.

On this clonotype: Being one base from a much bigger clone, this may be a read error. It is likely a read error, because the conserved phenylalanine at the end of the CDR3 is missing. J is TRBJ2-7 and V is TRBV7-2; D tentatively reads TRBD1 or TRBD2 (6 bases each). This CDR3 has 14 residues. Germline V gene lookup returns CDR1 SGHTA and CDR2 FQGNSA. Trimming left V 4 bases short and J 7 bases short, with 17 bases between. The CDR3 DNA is TGTGCCAGCAGCTCACCCTGGGGGGCGAAGGAGCAGTACTCC. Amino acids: CASSSPWGAKEQYS.

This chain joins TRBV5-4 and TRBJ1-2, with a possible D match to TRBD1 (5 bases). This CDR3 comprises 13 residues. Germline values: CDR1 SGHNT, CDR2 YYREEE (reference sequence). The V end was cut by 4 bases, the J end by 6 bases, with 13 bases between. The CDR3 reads CASSTDRIHGYTF. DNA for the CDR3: TGTGCCAGCAGCACCGACAGAATCCATGGCTACACCTTC.

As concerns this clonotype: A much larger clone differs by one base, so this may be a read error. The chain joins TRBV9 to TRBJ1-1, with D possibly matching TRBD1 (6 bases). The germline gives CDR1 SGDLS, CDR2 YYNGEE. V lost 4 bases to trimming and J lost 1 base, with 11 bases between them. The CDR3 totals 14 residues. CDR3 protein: CASSPTGSNTEAFF. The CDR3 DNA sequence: TGTGCCAGCAGCCCTACAGGGTCGAACACTGAAGCTTTCTTT.

DNA of the CDR3: TGTGCCAGTAGTCAACAGGGGTACTTCGAGCAGTACTTC. Encoded protein: CASSQQGYFEQYF. The chain uses TRBV19 and TRBJ2-7; 7 nucleotides match TRBD1. The CDR3 totals 13 residues. Trimming took 5 bases from V and 6 from J; bases not matched to a gene: 7. CDR1 is LNHDA, CDR2 SQIVND, per germline (reference sequence).

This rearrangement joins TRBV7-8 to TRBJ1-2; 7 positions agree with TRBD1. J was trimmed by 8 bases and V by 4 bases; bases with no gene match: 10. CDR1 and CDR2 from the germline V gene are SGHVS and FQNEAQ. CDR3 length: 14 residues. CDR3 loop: CASSSYGQVEGYTF. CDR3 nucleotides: TGTGCCAGCAGCTCATACGGACAGGTAGAAGGCTACACCTTC.

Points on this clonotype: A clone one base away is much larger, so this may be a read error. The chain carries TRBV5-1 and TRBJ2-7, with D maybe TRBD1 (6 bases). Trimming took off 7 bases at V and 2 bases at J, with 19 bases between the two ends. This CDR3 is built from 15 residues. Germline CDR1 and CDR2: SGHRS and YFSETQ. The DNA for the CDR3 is TGCGCCAGCGGCCCCCGCCAGGGGCGAACCTACGAGCAGTACTTC. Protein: CASGPRQGRTYEQYF.

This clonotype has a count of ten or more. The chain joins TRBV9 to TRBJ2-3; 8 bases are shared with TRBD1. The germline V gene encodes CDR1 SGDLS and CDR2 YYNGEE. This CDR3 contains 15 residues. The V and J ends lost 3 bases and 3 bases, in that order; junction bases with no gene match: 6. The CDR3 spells CASSEDRGLTDTQYF. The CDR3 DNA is TGTGCCAGCAGCGAAGACAGGGGCCTGACAGATACGCAGTATTTT.

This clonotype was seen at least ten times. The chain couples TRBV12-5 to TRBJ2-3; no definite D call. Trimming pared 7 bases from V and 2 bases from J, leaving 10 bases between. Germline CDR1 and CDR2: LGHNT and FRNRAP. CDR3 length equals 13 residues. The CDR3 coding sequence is TGTGCTAGTGCCATAAGATTCACAGATACGCAGTATTTT. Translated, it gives CASAIRFTDTQYF.

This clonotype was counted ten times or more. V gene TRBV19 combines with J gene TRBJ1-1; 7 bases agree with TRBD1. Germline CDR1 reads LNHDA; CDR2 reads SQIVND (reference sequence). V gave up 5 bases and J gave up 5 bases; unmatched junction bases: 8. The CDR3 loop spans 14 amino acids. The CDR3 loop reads CASSLRQGGTEAFF. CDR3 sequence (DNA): TGTGCCAGTAGTCTACGACAGGGAGGGACTGAAGCTTTCTTT.

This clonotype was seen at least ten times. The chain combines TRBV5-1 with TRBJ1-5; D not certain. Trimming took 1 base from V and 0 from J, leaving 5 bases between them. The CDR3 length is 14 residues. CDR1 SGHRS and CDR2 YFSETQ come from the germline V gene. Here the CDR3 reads CASSLLPSNQPQHF. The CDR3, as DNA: TGCGCCAGCAGCTTGCTGCCTAGCAATCAGCCCCAGCATTTT.

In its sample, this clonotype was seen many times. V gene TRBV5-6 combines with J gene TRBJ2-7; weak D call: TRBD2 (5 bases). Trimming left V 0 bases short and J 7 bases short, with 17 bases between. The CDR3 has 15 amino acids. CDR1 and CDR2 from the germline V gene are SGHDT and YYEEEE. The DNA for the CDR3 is TGTGCCAGCAGCTTGGCGGGCAATCGGGGTGGGGAGCAGTACTTC. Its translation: CASSLAGNRGGEQYF. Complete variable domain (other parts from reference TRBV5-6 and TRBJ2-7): DAGVTQSPTHLIKTRGQQVTLRCSPKSGHDTVSWYQQALGQGPQFIFQYYEEEERQRGNFPDRFSGHQFPNYSSELNVNALLLGDSALYLCASSLAGNRGGEQYFGPGTRLTVT.

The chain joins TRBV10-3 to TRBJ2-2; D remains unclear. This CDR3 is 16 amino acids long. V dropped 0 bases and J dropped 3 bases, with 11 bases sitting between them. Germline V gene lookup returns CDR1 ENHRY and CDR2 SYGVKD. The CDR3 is CAISESASRDTGELFF. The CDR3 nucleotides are TGTGCCATCAGTGAGTCGGCCTCTAGGGACACCGGGGAGCTGTTTTTT.

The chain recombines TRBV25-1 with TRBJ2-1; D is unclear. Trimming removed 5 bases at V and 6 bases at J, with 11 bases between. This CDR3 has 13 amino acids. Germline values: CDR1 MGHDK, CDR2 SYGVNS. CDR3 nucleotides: TGTGCCAGCAGTAATTCGGCGAGCAATGAGCAGTTCTTC. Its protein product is CASSNSASNEQFF.